The source of this T cell receptor beta chain is a study of cytomegalovirus exposure and HLA in healthy donors. The study's findings and limits: A later analysis reportedly found fewer N-insertions in an Asian-associated ancestry cluster than the roughly 670-donor mean. Reports state that TCR beta sequences accurately predicted most subjects' HLA-A and HLA-B alleles. A later analysis associated 15,000 or so TCR beta sequences with HLA alleles at a 0.05 false discovery rate. Despite most TCR sequences being rare, some public TCRs occurred in many donors.

About this clone itself: Its antigen is still unknown.

The PCR was carried out with 60 Vbeta primers and 13 Jbeta primers. Some clones are missing from TCRdb's copy, which holds only in-frame ones; the method was immunoSEQ multiplex PCR. The repertoire holds around 190,000 clones, with about four fifths as singletons. This clonotype was sampled from a woman aged 25-40 years in good health and CMV-seropositive. Sequences were obtained from PBMCs.

CDR3 DNA: TGTGCCAGCAGCGTAGGAGGGGGCCACCTCAACGTCCTGACTTTC. Amino acid sequence: CASSVGGGHLNVLTF. The chain is built from TRBV9 and TRBJ2-6; the match to TRBD1 covers 7 bases. The germline gives CDR1 SGDLS, CDR2 YYNGEE. Trimming cost V 0 bases and J 9 bases; bases outside gene matches: 6. The length of the CDR3 is 15 residues.